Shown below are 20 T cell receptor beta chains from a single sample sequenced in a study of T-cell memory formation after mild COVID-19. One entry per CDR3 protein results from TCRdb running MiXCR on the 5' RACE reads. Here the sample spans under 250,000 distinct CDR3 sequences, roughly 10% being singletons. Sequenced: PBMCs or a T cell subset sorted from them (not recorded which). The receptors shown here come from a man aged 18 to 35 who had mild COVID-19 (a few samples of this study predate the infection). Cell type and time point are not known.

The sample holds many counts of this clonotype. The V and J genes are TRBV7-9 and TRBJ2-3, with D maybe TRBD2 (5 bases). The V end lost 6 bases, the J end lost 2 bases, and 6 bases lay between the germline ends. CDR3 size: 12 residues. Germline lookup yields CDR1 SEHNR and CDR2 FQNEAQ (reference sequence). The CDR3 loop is CASRDYTDTQYF. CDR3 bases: TGTGCCAGCAGAGACTACACAGATACGCAGTATTTT.

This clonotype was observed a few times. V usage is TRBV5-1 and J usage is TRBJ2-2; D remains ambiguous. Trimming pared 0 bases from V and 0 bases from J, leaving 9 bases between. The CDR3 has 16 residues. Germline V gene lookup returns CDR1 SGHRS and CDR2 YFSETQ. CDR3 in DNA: TGCGCCAGCAGCTTGGGTGCGGCACCGAACACCGGGGAGCTGTTTTTT. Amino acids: CASSLGAAPNTGELFF.

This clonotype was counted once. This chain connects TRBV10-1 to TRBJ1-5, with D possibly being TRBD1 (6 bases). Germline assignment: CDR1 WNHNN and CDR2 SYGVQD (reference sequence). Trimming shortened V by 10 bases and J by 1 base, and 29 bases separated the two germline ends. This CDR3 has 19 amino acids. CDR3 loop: CATPAPEQGAPASNQPQHF. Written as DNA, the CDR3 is TGCGCCACGCCCGCCCCGGAACAGGGCGCCCCGGCAAGCAATCAGCCCCAGCATTTT.

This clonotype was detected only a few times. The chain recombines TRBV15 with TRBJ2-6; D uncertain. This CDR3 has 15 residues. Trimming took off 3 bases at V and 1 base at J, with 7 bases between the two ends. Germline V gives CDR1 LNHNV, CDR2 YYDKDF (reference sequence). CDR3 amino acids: CATSSDLSGANVLTF. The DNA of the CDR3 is TGTGCCACCAGCAGTGACCTATCTGGGGCCAACGTCCTGACTTTC.

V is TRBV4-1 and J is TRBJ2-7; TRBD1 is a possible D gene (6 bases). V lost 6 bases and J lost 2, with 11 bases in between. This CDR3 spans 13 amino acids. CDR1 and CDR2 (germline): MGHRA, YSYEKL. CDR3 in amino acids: CASRPQGTYEQYF. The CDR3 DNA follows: TGCGCCAGCAGGCCACAGGGCACCTACGAGCAGTACTTC.

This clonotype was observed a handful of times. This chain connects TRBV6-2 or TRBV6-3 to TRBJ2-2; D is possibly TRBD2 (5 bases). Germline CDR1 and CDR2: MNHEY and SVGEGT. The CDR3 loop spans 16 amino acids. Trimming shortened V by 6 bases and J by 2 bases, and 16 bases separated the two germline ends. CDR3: CASRPAGVQNTGELFF. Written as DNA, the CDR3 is TGTGCCAGCAGGCCAGCCGGGGTCCAAAACACCGGGGAGCTGTTTTTT.

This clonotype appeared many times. The CDR3 bases are TGTGCCAGCAGCGTCTCACCGGGACAGGGGGCGCTCGGCGAGACCCAGTACTTC. Translating gives CASSVSPGQGALGETQYF. This rearrangement joins TRBV9 to TRBJ2-5, with 12 bases fitting TRBD1. The germline gives CDR1 SGDLS, CDR2 YYNGEE. The CDR3 has 18 amino acids. V dropped 2 bases and J dropped 5; count of bases not matched to a gene: 13.

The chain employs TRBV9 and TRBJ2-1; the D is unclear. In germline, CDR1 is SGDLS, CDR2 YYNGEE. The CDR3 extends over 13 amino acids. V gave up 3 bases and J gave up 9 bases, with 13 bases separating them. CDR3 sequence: CASSAARNSEQFF. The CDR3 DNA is TGTGCCAGCAGCGCCGCCAGAAATAGTGAGCAGTTCTTC.

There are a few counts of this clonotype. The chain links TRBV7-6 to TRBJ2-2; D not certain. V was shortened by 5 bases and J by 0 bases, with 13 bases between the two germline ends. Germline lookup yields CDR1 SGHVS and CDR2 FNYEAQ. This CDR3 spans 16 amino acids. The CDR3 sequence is CASSRSRQANTGELFF. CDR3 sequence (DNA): TGTGCCAGCAGCCGCTCCCGGCAGGCGAACACCGGGGAGCTGTTTTTT. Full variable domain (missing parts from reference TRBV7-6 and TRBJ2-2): GAGVSQSPRYKVTKRGQDVALRCDPISGHVSLYWYRQALGQGPEFLTYFNYEAQQDKSGLPNDRFSAERPEGSISTLTIQRTEQRDSAMYRCASSRSRQANTGELFFGEGSRLTVL.

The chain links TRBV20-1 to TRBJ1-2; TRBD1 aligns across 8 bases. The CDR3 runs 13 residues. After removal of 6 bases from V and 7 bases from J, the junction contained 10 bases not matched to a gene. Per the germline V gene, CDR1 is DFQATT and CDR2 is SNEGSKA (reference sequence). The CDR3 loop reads CSAHWGQGAGYTF. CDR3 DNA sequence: TGCAGTGCCCACTGGGGTCAGGGGGCTGGCTACACCTTC.

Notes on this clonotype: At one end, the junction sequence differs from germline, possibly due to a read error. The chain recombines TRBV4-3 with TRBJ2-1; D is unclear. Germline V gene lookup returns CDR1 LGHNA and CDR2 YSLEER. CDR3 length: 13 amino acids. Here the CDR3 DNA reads TGCGCCAGCAGCCAAGATCAATTTCCCACCTTAGACTTC. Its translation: CASSQDQFPTLDF.

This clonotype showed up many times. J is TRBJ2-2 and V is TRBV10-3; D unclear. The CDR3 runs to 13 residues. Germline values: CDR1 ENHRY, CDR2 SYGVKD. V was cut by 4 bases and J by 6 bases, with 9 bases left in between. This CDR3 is CAISAQVAGELFF. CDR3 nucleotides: TGTGCCATCAGTGCACAAGTTGCCGGGGAGCTGTTTTTT.

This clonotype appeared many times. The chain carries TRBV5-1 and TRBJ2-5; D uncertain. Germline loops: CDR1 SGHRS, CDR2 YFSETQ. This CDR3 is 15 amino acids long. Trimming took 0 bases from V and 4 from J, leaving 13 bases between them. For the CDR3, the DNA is TGCGCCAGCAGCTTGGGCGTAGGTATTAGAGAGACCCAGTACTTC. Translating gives CASSLGVGIRETQYF.

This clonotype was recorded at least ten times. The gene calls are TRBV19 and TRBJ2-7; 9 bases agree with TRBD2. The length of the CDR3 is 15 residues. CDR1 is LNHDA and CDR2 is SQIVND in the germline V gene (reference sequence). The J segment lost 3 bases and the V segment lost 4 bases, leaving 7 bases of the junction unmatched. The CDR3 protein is CASSSYSGGVYEQYF. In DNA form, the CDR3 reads TGTGCCAGTAGTAGTTATAGCGGGGGAGTCTACGAGCAGTACTTC.

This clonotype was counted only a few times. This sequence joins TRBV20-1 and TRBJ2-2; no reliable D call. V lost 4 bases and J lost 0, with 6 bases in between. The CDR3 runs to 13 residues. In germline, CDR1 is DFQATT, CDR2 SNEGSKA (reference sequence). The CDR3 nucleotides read TGCAGTGCTACTTCGACGAACACCGGGGAGCTGTTTTTT. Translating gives CSATSTNTGELFF.

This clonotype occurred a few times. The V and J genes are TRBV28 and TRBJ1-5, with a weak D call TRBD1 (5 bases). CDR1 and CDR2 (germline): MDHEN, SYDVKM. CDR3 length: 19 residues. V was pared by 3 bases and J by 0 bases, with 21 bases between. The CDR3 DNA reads TGTGCCAGCAGTTTGGCCGGCATCCGGGGACCTTTTAGCAATCAGCCCCAGCATTTT. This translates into CASSLAGIRGPFSNQPQHF.

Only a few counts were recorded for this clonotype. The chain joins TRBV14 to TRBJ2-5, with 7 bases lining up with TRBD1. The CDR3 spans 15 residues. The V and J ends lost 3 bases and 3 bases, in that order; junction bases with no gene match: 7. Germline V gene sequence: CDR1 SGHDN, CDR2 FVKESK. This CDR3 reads CASSHPGTDKETQYF. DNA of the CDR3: TGTGCCAGCAGCCACCCCGGGACAGATAAAGAGACCCAGTACTTC.

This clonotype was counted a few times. This CDR3 is CASSLAAGGSYEQYF. In DNA form, the CDR3 reads TGTGCCAGCAGCTTGGCAGCGGGGGGCTCCTACGAGCAGTACTTC. This chain connects TRBV5-4 to TRBJ2-7; 9 bases are shared with TRBD2. V gave up 0 bases and J gave up 0 bases; unmatched junction bases: 1. The CDR3 spans 15 residues. Germline V gene data show CDR1 as SGHNT and CDR2 as YYREEE (reference sequence). The variable domain in full, completed from reference TRBV5-4 and TRBJ2-7, reads ETGVTQSPTHLIKTRGQQVTLRCSSQSGHNTVSWYQQALGQGPQFIFQYYREEENGRGNFPPRFSGLQFPNYSSELNVNALELDDSALYLCASSLAAGGSYEQYFGPGTRLTVT.

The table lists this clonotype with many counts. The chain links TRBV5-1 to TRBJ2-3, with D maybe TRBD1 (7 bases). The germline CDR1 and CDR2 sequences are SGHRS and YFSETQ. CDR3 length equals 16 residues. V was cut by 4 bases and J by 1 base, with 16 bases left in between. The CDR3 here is CASSGGTVPGTDTQYF. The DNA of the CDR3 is TGCGCCAGCAGCGGGGGGACAGTCCCTGGCACAGATACGCAGTATTTT.

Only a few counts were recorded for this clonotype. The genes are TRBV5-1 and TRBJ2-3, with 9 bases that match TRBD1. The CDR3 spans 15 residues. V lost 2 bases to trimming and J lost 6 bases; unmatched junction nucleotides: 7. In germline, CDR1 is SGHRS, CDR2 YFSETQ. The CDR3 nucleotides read TGCGCCAGCAGCTTCGGACAGGGGAATTTGGATACGCAGTATTTT. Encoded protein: CASSFGQGNLDTQYF.